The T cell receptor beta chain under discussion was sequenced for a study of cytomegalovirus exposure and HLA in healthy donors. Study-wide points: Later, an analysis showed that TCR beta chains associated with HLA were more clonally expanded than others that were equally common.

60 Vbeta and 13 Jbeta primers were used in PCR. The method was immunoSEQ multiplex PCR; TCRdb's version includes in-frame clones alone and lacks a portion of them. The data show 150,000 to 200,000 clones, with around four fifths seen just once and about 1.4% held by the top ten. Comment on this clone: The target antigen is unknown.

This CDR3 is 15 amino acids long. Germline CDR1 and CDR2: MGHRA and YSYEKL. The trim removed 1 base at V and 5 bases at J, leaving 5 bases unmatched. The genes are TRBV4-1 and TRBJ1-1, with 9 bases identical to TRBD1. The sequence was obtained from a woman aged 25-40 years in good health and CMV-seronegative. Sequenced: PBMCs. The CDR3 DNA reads TGCGCCAGCAGCCAAGGGGACAGGGATCGTACTGAAGCTTTCTTT. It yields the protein CASSQGDRDRTEAFF.